Below, 3 T cell receptor beta chains from the same sample are listed, as sequenced in a study of beta chain features in type 1 diabetes. As every portion of the isolated RNA was reverse transcribed, the sequencing read expressed TCRB transcripts. Assay used: immunoSEQ multiplex PCR; TCRdb lists only in-frame clones, some missing. The sample lists around 280,000 clones, about 8% occurring once. Sequencing was done on a sample of central memory CD4+ T cells from blood. The receptors were sampled from a young woman in good health.

This sequence joins TRBV4-2 and TRBJ1-5; D possibly corresponds to TRBD1 (5 bases). Germline lookup yields CDR1 LGHNA and CDR2 YNFKEQ. The CDR3 extends over 15 amino acids. The V end lost 1 base, the J end lost 1 base, and 8 bases lay between the germline ends. CDR3 loop: CASSQAGLSNQPQHF. DNA for the CDR3: TGTGCCAGCAGCCAAGCGGGACTGAGCAATCAGCCCCAGCATTTT.

Many counts were recorded for this clone. The chain carries TRBV7-9 and TRBJ1-2; 7 bases agree with TRBD1. V was clipped by 3 bases and J by 8 bases; unmatched bases: 9. The CDR3 length is 14 residues. Looked up from germline, CDR1 is SEHNR and CDR2 is FQNEAQ (reference sequence). In DNA, the CDR3 is TGTGCCAGCAGCTTCGGCGACAGGGTGAAGGGCTACACCTTC. Translating gives CASSFGDRVKGYTF.

This chain connects TRBV14 to TRBJ2-7; 8 nucleotides line up with TRBD2. The germline CDR1 and CDR2 sequences are SGHDN and FVKESK. The V gene end was trimmed by 5 bases and the J gene end by 1 base; junction bases not matched to a gene: 1. This CDR3 region has 13 residues. CDR3 protein: CASSTGGSYEQYF. The CDR3 coding sequence is TGTGCCAGCAGCACGGGGGGGTCCTACGAGCAGTACTTC.